This TCR beta chain was documented in a study of blood T cell repertoires in COVID-19. About the study: Sites across the United States, Italy and Spain contributed samples from acute and convalescent COVID-19.

The ends lost 6 bases at V and 3 bases at J; junction bases unmatched: 5. The CDR3 contains 14 residues. Germline CDR1 and CDR2: LNHDA and SQIVND (reference sequence). Method: immunoSEQ multiplex PCR; TCRdb's copy keeps in-frame clones and lacks some. This table has 170,000 or so clones, roughly 85% appearing once. This TCR came from a man aged 45 to 65 with active or convalescent COVID-19. The V call is TRBV19, the J call TRBJ2-1, with 7 bases fitting TRBD1. Sequenced input: peripheral blood. CDR3 loop: CASRDPGGYNEQFF. The CDR3 coding sequence is TGTGCCAGTAGGGACCCAGGGGGCTACAATGAGCAGTTCTTC.